This T cell receptor (beta chain) was profiled in a study of lymphopenia after photon versus proton radiotherapy. Overall study results and limits: Authors raise, but do not show, better survival with proton therapy. Under photons, naive T cells and diversity fell while effector/memory populations rose. Post-nadir TCR diversity decline inversely tracked overall survival among those who died.

The table came from immunoSEQ multiplex PCR; TCRdb's copy has only in-frame clones and leaves some out. This table holds under 35,000 clones, approximately 89% found once. This CDR3 contains 13 residues. Germline V gene data show CDR1 as LNHDA and CDR2 as SQIVND (reference sequence). J was trimmed by 3 bases and V by 5 bases; bases with no gene match: 4. Notes on this clone: The antigen is undetermined.

The source of this sequence is a woman aged 70-85 years with pancreatic cancer. Some clones in this sample may be carry-over from other donors' samples. The sample here was peripheral blood, taken from a patient treated with proton-based radiotherapy. This chain joins TRBV19 and TRBJ2-7; 7 nucleotides line up with TRBD1. The CDR3 region is CASSLRDSYEQYF. The CDR3 DNA reads TGTGCCAGTAGTCTCCGGGACAGCTACGAGCAGTACTTC. The full variable domain, rest sourced from reference TRBV19 and TRBJ2-7, is DGGITQSPKYLFRKEGQNVTLSCEQNLNHDAMYWYRQDPGQGLRLIYYSQIVNDFQKGDIAEGYSVSREKKESFPLTVTSAQKNPTAFYLCASSLRDSYEQYFGPGTRLTVT.